This note documents a single TCR beta chain sequence. The antigen it binds to is not known. These data originate in a study of cytomegalovirus exposure and HLA in healthy donors (dated by TCRdb to 2017 to 2019). With regard to the full study: An earlier analysis of roughly 570 of the donors reported 276 Gb of sequence data and roughly 120 million unique TCR beta sequences obtained from about 179 million T cells. Roughly 300 gigabases of sequencing data and approximately 80 million unique TCR sequences were included in an early release covering roughly 600 HLA-typed donors. Of the approximately 370 genotyped donors, less than 85% were placed in the genetic ancestry cluster associated with self-reported Caucasian donors. The study was designed to test whether signatures of past pathogen exposure could be identified by cataloging public T cell receptors. The study profiled the T cell repertoires of about 640 subjects by immunosequencing and related them to cytomegalovirus serostatus. In addition to the first cohort of 650 to 750 subjects, a separate validation cohort of approximately 110 different subjects was used. To predict cytomegalovirus infection status, the study brought together high-throughput TCR immunosequencing, statistical association of individual TCRs with disease status, and machine learning. To study patterns of TCR occurrence, a later analysis re-analyzed previously published TCR beta repertoires from more than 550 donors and added high-resolution HLA genotyping. The later analysis used no new phenotypic data to find candidate immune exposures, relying instead on TCR beta sequences and their occurrence across donors. An earlier analysis of some 500 of the donors applied high-throughput TCR beta sequencing to assess whether each TCR beta V gene segment acted as functional or pseudogenic. Alongside the repertoire data, information on donor age, sex, ethnicity and CMV serostatus was compiled. A later genetic analysis used genome-wide SNP genotypes for about three fifths of the 666 donors, treating that subset as a discovery cohort. All discovery cohort repertoires had been generated on a single sequencing platform. Both class I and class II loci were covered by HLA typing, at four-digit resolution. Typing coverage varied by locus: roughly 629-640 donors for A, B, C, DRB1 and DQB1; approximately 500 for DQA1; more than 600 for DPA1; roughly 450 for DPB1. Roughly five DR-DQ haplotypes were treated as single units for association and clustering because of strong linkage in the cohort. Among 398 genotyped donors of the cohort, an average of around 240,000 unique TCR beta nucleotide sequences were sequenced per donor, roughly 20% of them non-productive. Points the paper makes about the study in general: In a later analysis, several top co-occurrence clusters were reported to appear linked to parvovirus B19, influenza, CMV and Epstein-Barr virus. Because counts were too low, seventeen rarely observed V segments, including chromosome 9 orphons, were left out of the earlier analysis of over 550 of the donors. A later analysis found that HLA-associated TCR beta chains were more clonally expanded and had lower generation probabilities than equally common non-associated chains. Roughly uniform sequencing depth across donors was assumed in presence/absence analyses, although this assumption may not hold. At a false discovery rate of 0.05, a later analysis linked under 20,000 TCR beta sequences to specific HLA alleles. According to the authors, the approach could potentially be generalized to other disease states and immunological phenotypes. Most CMV-associated TCR beta chains appeared to be HLA-restricted in a later analysis, and the HLA associations seemed to be driven largely by CMV exposure. The sequencing pipeline was judged likely to have produced a cluster of highly shared sequence variants as a technical artifact. Cytomegalovirus status was reported to be diagnosed by the classifier with high specificity and sensitivity in both the original and validation cohorts. Because HLA typing was missing for some donors at each locus, association tests included only the typed subset. Linkage disequilibrium might explain the correlated functional status among segregating V segments, but an unknown experimental factor could not be ruled out. According to a later genetic analysis, donors in an Asian-associated ancestry cluster had fewer N-insertions in productive TCRs than the approximately 630-donor mean. The 87-base-pair reads could not distinguish some IMGT-functional V segments, including TRBV6-2 and TRBV6-3, so those segments were excluded. The cohort was sequenced for TCR beta chains only, and without alpha or paired-chain data the features that could be detected were limited. Across donors, most TCR sequences were observed very rarely, whereas some public TCRs were present in many individuals. An earlier analysis of 450 to 750 of the donors showed that most TCR beta V segments appeared in productive rearrangements either about 87% or about 30% of the time, which broadly matched IMGT annotations. V-gene and J-gene trimming of TCR beta chains was associated with a missense DCLRE1C variant in a later genetic analysis, and the association was replicated in an independent cohort. Immune exposure information for the cohort was limited to CMV serostatus. Three of the identified cytomegalovirus-associated TCR beta chains were confirmed in vitro to be specific for cytomegalovirus antigens. The study gave a list of 150 to 200 TCR beta chains associated with cytomegalovirus. According to a later analysis, TCR association rates differed among HLA loci, with DRB1 alleles showing the most associated TCRs and HLA-C alleles showing the fewest. A further reported finding was that TCR beta sequences accurately predicted the HLA-A and HLA-B alleles for most subjects in the first cohort. When HLA alleles, especially DR and DQ, strongly co-occurred, TCR associations were difficult to assign to individual alleles.

Library construction relied on the immunoSEQ multiplex PCR assay. A mixture of 60 forward primers for TCR Vbeta segments and 13 reverse primers for TCR Jbeta segments was used in the multiplex PCR. A multiplex PCR assay on genomic DNA amplified the CDR3 region of rearranged TCR beta genes. The amplified TCR beta libraries were sequenced on the Illumina HiSeq System as 87-base-pair reads. On the authors' methods: A later analysis tallied about 77 million unique TCR beta chains across the 666 repertoires, and approximately 12 million of those chains were shared by two or more donors. To remove PCR and sequencing errors, raw reads were error-corrected and collapsed into unique sequences using a nearest-neighbor algorithm that merged closely related sequences. To assign V, D and J gene segments, CDR3 sequences were aligned to IMGT reference sequences. For a sequence to be retained, a match of at least six nucleotides was required to both a V gene segment and a J gene segment. Rearrangements were classified as productive when the CDR3 lacked stop codons and remained in frame with V and J, and all other rearrangements were classified as non-productive. Following IMGT convention, CDR3 was defined as the stretch from the second conserved V-encoded cysteine to the conserved J-encoded phenylalanine. The earlier analysis of some 550 of the donors excluded any sequence lacking an unambiguous match to a single V gene segment. In an earlier analysis of 587 of the donors, a V segment was called functional when productive rearrangements were above 56.7%, and segregating when the standard deviation between donors exceeded 5%. A statistical classification framework was built for diagnosing cytomegalovirus status from the catalog of TCR beta chain sequences. In a later analysis, TCR nucleotide sequences were compared against IMGT/GENE-DB human TR gene sequences so that V and J genes could be assigned. The TCRdist pipeline was used in a later analysis to assign CDR3 sequences and most-parsimonious VDJ recombination scenarios. A later analysis defined each TCR beta chain by its CDR3 amino acid sequence plus V-gene family, and excluded reads lacking a unique V-gene family. A later analysis removed several hundred highly shared, low-generation-probability nucleotide sequences to deal with suspected cross-contamination and a sequencing artifact. In a later analysis, a clonal expansion index was calculated for each public chain from normalized within-repertoire ranks of inferred template counts. In a later analysis, generation probabilities were computed with a VDJ recombination model fitted to out-of-frame rearrangements, and the resulting probabilities were checked against IGoR. In a later analysis, hypergeometric tests were used to score TCR-TCR, TCR-HLA and TCR-CMV co-occurrence, with a repertoire-size bias correction applied to TCR pairs. A later analysis estimated false discovery rates by permuting HLA or CMV assignments 20 times. In a later analysis, co-occurring TCRs were grouped using DBSCAN, and TCRdist sequence similarity was added for clustering within HLA-allele-positive subsets. Repertoires with fewer than 30,000 or more than 120,000 public chains were left out of co-occurrence clustering, as were about 5 repertoires with anomalous nucleotide sharing. This is the immuneACCESS table as TCRdb keeps it, with only in-frame sequences that have V and J called. A part of the clones is gone; compared with another copy, unresolved V genes explain less than half, and the rest is unexplained. That table supplies the V and J calls and clone size; D and trimming were determined from the DNA. This sample's table has entries for 100,000 to 150,000 clones. Approximately 1.6% of the sample is held by the ten biggest clonotypes.

The CDR3 holds 16 amino acids from the cysteine to the phenylalanine. The DNA shown is the 48-base CDR3, in frame from base 1. Looking up the germline V gene (reference sequence) yields CDR1 PRHDT and CDR2 FYEKMQ. V and J lose 2 bases and 1 base, and a span of 14 bases separates them. The cohort comprised 670 or so healthy bone marrow donors. Cohort members were all nominally healthy when sampled, although unrecorded immune exposures were likely present. The donor was CMV seronegative and belonged to the group of more than 300 seronegative cohort members. Every donor gave a peripheral blood sample, and the peripheral blood mononuclear cells from that sample were used for TCR beta sequencing. The Qiagen DNeasy Blood Extraction Kit was used to extract genomic DNA from the blood cell samples.

This clonotype was obtained from a man in his late teens or twenties in good health and CMV-seronegative. The sequenced sample consisted of PBMCs. The chain couples TRBV13 to TRBJ1-1; the D gene is not confidently resolved. Here is the DNA: TGTGCCAGCAGCTTACCGGGAGGGCATACGAACACTGAAGCTTTCTTT. This sequence encodes CASSLPGGHTNTEAFF.